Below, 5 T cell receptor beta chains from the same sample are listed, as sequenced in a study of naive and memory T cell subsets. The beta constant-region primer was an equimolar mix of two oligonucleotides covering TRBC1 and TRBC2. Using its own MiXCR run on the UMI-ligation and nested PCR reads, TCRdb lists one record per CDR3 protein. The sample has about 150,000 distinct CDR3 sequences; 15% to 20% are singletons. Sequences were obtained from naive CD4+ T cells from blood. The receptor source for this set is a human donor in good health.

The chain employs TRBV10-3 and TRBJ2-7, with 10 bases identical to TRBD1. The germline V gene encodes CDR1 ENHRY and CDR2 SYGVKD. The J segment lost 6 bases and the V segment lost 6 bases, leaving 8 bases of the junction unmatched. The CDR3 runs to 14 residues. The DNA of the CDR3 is TGTGCCATCAGCCCGGGACAGGGGCGGTTCGAGCAGTACTTC. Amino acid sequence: CAISPGQGRFEQYF.

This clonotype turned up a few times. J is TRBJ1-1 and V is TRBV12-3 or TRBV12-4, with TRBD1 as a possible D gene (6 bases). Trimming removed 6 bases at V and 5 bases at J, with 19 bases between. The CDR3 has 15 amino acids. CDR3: CASSPRTAGQTEAFF. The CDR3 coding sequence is TGTGCCAGCAGCCCAAGGACAGCCGGGCAGACTGAAGCTTTCTTT.

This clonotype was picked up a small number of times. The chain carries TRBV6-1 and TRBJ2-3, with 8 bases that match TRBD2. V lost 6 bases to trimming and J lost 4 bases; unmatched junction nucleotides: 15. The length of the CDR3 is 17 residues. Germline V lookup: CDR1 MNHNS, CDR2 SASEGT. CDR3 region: CASSPRSLAGRADTQYF. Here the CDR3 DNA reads TGTGCCAGCAGCCCACGGTCGCTAGCGGGTCGGGCAGATACGCAGTATTTT.

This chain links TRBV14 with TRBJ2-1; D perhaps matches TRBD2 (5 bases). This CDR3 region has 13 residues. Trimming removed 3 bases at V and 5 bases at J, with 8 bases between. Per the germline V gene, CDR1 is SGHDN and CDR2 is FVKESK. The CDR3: CASSQIGDNEQFF. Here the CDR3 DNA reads TGTGCCAGCAGCCAGATCGGGGACAATGAGCAGTTCTTC.

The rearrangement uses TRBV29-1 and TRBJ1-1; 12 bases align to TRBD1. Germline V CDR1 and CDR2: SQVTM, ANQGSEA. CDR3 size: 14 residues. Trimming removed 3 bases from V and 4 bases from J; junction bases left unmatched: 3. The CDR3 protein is CSVDWGQGATEAFF. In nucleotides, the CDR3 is TGCAGCGTTGACTGGGGACAGGGGGCCACTGAAGCTTTCTTT.